This TCR beta chain was obtained from a study of blood T cell repertoires in COVID-19. In the study overall: Researchers got acute and convalescent COVID-19 samples from the United States, Italy and Spain. T cells, B-cell-depleted T cells, or PBMCs provided the cDNA or gDNA that served as material.

This clone was detected only a few times. Per the authors' pipeline: Counts of nucleated cells, estimated from reference gene primer amplification, were obtained. The repertoire was sequenced with immunoSEQ multiplex PCR; TCRdb's copy has only in-frame clones and lacks some. V and J calls and clone size are given by that table; D and trimming were obtained from the DNA. The sample includes more than 20,000 clones, around 88% of them seen just once. CDR3 length: 15 amino acids. V was cut by 7 bases and J by 0 bases, with 15 bases left in between. Germline assignment: CDR1 LNHDA and CDR2 SQIVND (reference sequence).

The material sequenced was peripheral blood. The chain has TRBV19 and TRBJ1-2; D uncertain. This TCR was recovered from a human donor with active COVID-19. The donor label of this sample is uncertain. The CDR3: CASISFGVTNYGYTF. CDR3 DNA sequence: TGTGCCAGTATTAGTTTCGGGGTTACTAACTATGGCTACACCTTC. The full variable domain, with the rest looked up from reference TRBV19 and TRBJ1-2, is DGGITQSPKYLFRKEGQNVTLSCEQNLNHDAMYWYRQDPGQGLRLIYYSQIVNDFQKGDIAEGYSVSREKKESFPLTVTSAQKNPTAFYLCASISFGVTNYGYTFGSGTRLTVV.